The clone carrying this T cell receptor beta chain was seen only a few times. The antigen is undetermined. The CDR3 totals 14 residues. From germline, CDR1 is WNHNN and CDR2 SYGVQD (reference sequence). The ends were cut back, 3 bases at V and 2 bases at J, with 11 bases in the middle. TCRdb ran MiXCR on the 5' RACE reads and lists one entry per CDR3 protein. The profile covers under 200,000 distinct CDR3 sequences, with roughly 9.6% appearing a single time and roughly a third taken by the ten largest. The data stem from a study of T cells after yellow fever vaccination. General study results and limits: Detected again after the booster were most primary-vaccination clones, at 95% to 97% CD4 and 70% to 90% CD8.

The sequence derives from a man aged 18 to 29 who received the YFV17D yellow fever vaccine. V is TRBV10-1 and J is TRBJ2-7; a weak D match, TRBD2 (5 bases). The source was CD8+ T cells sorted from PBMCs, collected 15 days after the yellow fever booster vaccination. Here the CDR3 reads CASSESGYPYEQYF. The CDR3 DNA follows: TGCGCCAGCAGTGAATCGGGGTATCCCTACGAGCAGTACTTC.